These T cell receptor beta chains were read from a single sample in a study of cytomegalovirus exposure and HLA in healthy donors. The assay was immunoSEQ multiplex PCR, and TCRdb's table has in-frame clones only and misses some. The sample totals under 45,000 clones. Sequencing used PBMCs. The receptors were gathered from a male donor in good health and CMV-seronegative. CDR3s include the opening cysteine and the closing phenylalanine or tryptophan. The D gene is left open where the match is weak.

v_call: TRBV19
j_call: TRBJ1-3
d_call: TRBD1
cdr3_aa: CASSPRGDRDPSGNTIYF
cdr3_nt: TGTGCCAGTAGTCCCCGAGGGGACAGGGACCCCTCTGGAAACACCATATATTTT

v_call: TRBV6-1
j_call: TRBJ2-3
d_call: TRBD2
cdr3_aa: CASSGLAGGADTQYF
cdr3_nt: TGTGCCAGCAGTGGACTAGCGGGGGGGGCGGATACGCAGTATTTT

v_call: TRBV5-1
j_call: TRBJ2-7
d_call: -
cdr3_aa: CASSGETGIRSYEQYF
cdr3_nt: TGCGCCAGCAGCGGCGAAACAGGAATTAGGTCCTACGAGCAGTACTTC

v_call: TRBV19
j_call: TRBJ2-7
d_call: -
cdr3_aa: CASTRGGSYEQYF
cdr3_nt: TGTGCCAGTACCAGGGGTGGCTCCTACGAGCAGTACTTC

v_call: TRBV7-9
j_call: TRBJ2-7
d_call: TRBD1
cdr3_aa: CASRPGQGAYEQYF
cdr3_nt: TGTGCCAGCAGACCGGGACAGGGGGCCTACGAGCAGTACTTC

v_call: TRBV28
j_call: TRBJ2-7
d_call: TRBD2
cdr3_aa: CASSPLWGSGGVPAYEQYF
cdr3_nt: TGTGCCAGCAGCCCACTTTGGGGAAGCGGGGGGGTGCCGGCCTACGAGCAGTACTTC

v_call: TRBV9
j_call: TRBJ1-6
d_call: TRBD1
cdr3_aa: CASSVQGAGNSPLHF
cdr3_nt: TGTGCCAGCAGCGTACAGGGGGCAGGTAATTCACCCCTCCACTTT

v_call: TRBV6-1
j_call: TRBJ2-2
d_call: TRBD1
cdr3_aa: CASSLQGYGELFF
cdr3_nt: TGTGCCAGCAGCCTACAGGGGTACGGGGAGCTGTTTTTT

v_call: TRBV18
j_call: TRBJ1-3
d_call: TRBD1
cdr3_aa: CASSSGQASSGNTIYF
cdr3_nt: TGTGCCAGCTCATCCGGACAGGCGAGCTCTGGAAACACCATATATTTT

v_call: TRBV7-6
j_call: TRBJ2-1
d_call: -
cdr3_aa: CASSTAANEQFF
cdr3_nt: TGTGCCAGCTCTACAGCAGCAAATGAGCAGTTCTTC

v_call: TRBV7-9
j_call: TRBJ2-7
d_call: -
cdr3_aa: CASSLTVTYEQYF
cdr3_nt: TGTGCCAGCAGCCTGACAGTAACCTACGAGCAGTACTTC

v_call: TRBV5-1
j_call: TRBJ2-1
d_call: TRBD2
cdr3_aa: CASSLVRGGEQFF
cdr3_nt: TGCGCCAGCAGCTTGGTTCGGGGGGGCGAGCAGTTCTTC

v_call: TRBV11-2
j_call: TRBJ1-2
d_call: -
cdr3_aa: CASSLGGLDFHGYTF
cdr3_nt: TGTGCCAGCAGCTTGGGGGGGCTTGATTTCCATGGCTACACCTTC

v_call: TRBV28
j_call: TRBJ1-2
d_call: TRBD1
cdr3_aa: CASSTGDRTTYGYTF
cdr3_nt: TGTGCCAGCAGTACCGGGGACAGGACGACGTATGGCTACACCTTC

v_call: TRBV2
j_call: TRBJ1-2
d_call: -
cdr3_aa: CASSKGLEGSGYTF
cdr3_nt: TGTGCCAGCAGTAAGGGGTTGGAGGGCTCAGGCTACACCTTC

v_call: TRBV6-5
j_call: TRBJ2-6
d_call: -
cdr3_aa: CASSYLRGSGANVLTF
cdr3_nt: TGTGCCAGCAGTTACTTGCGCGGCTCTGGGGCCAACGTCCTGACTTTC

v_call: TRBV5-4
j_call: TRBJ2-2
d_call: TRBD1
cdr3_aa: CASSLVGTGGPNTGELFF
cdr3_nt: TGTGCCAGCAGCTTGGTCGGGACAGGGGGCCCTAACACCGGGGAGCTGTTTTTT

v_call: TRBV19
j_call: TRBJ1-3
d_call: -
cdr3_aa: CASSMTQTAYSGNTIYF
cdr3_nt: TGTGCCAGTAGTATGACACAAACTGCATACTCTGGAAACACCATATATTTT

v_call: TRBV11-3
j_call: TRBJ2-1
d_call: TRBD1
cdr3_aa: CASSLDRGSSSSYNEQFF
cdr3_nt: TGTGCCAGCAGCCTGGACAGGGGGTCGAGCAGCTCCTACAATGAGCAGTTCTTC

v_call: TRBV11-2
j_call: TRBJ2-5
d_call: -
cdr3_aa: CASSLPLARQETQYF
cdr3_nt: TGTGCCAGCAGCTTGCCGCTAGCCCGCCAAGAGACCCAGTACTTC

v_call: TRBV7-9
j_call: TRBJ1-1
d_call: TRBD1
cdr3_aa: CASSNYGRGGLEAFF
cdr3_nt: TGCGCCAGCAGCAATTATGGCAGAGGGGGCCTTGAAGCTTTCTTT

v_call: TRBV6-1
j_call: TRBJ1-2
d_call: -
cdr3_aa: CASSEEAGLGYGYTF
cdr3_nt: TGTGCCAGCAGTGAAGAAGCAGGGTTGGGGTATGGCTACACCTTC

v_call: TRBV9
j_call: TRBJ1-5
d_call: -
cdr3_aa: CASSVIARQHF
cdr3_nt: TGTGCCAGCAGCGTAATAGCTCGCCAGCATTTT

v_call: TRBV21-1
j_call: TRBJ1-2
d_call: -
cdr3_aa: CASRAPTAYGYTF
cdr3_nt: TGTGCCAGCAGAGCGCCGACAGCGTATGGCTACACCTTC

v_call: TRBV18
j_call: TRBJ1-1
d_call: TRBD1
cdr3_aa: CASSPPGTGDYTEAFF
cdr3_nt: TGTGCCAGCTCACCACCCGGGACAGGGGATTACACTGAAGCTTTCTTT

v_call: TRBV7-2
j_call: TRBJ2-1
d_call: TRBD2
cdr3_aa: CASSLGGSSNEQFF
cdr3_nt: TGTGCCAGCAGCTTGGGGGGGAGTAGTAATGAGCAGTTCTTC

v_call: TRBV28
j_call: TRBJ2-5
d_call: TRBD2
cdr3_aa: CASTSPGGGYQETQYF
cdr3_nt: TGTGCCAGCACCTCACCTGGCGGGGGGTACCAAGAGACCCAGTACTTC

v_call: TRBV5-1
j_call: TRBJ2-7
d_call: TRBD1
cdr3_aa: CASSSGQLYEQYF
cdr3_nt: TGCGCCAGCAGCTCGGGACAGCTCTACGAGCAGTACTTC

v_call: TRBV6-5
j_call: TRBJ1-5
d_call: TRBD1
cdr3_aa: CASGDSYNQPQHF
cdr3_nt: TGTGCCAGCGGGGACAGCTACAATCAGCCCCAGCATTTT

v_call: TRBV4-1
j_call: TRBJ1-1
d_call: TRBD1
cdr3_aa: CASSQESYPGTGETEAFF
cdr3_nt: TGCGCCAGCAGCCAAGAGTCCTATCCCGGGACAGGGGAGACTGAAGCTTTCTTT

v_call: TRBV7-6
j_call: TRBJ2-5
d_call: -
cdr3_aa: CASSTRIQETQYF
cdr3_nt: TGTGCCAGCAGCACTAGAATTCAAGAGACCCAGTACTTC

v_call: TRBV18
j_call: TRBJ1-1
d_call: -
cdr3_aa: CASSPRGSNTEAFF
cdr3_nt: TGTGCCAGCTCACCCCGGGGATCGAACACTGAAGCTTTCTTT

v_call: TRBV5-4
j_call: TRBJ1-3
d_call: -
cdr3_aa: CASSFGLSGNTIYF
cdr3_nt: TGTGCCAGCAGCTTTGGACTCTCTGGAAACACCATATATTTT

v_call: TRBV19
j_call: TRBJ2-7
d_call: -
cdr3_aa: CASSIGPTSSYEQYF
cdr3_nt: TGTGCCAGTAGTATAGGTCCCACGAGCTCCTACGAGCAGTACTTC

v_call: TRBV13
j_call: TRBJ1-2
d_call: -
cdr3_aa: CASSLKRGYGYTF
cdr3_nt: TGTGCCAGCAGCTTAAAAAGGGGCTATGGCTACACCTTC

v_call: TRBV9
j_call: TRBJ2-7
d_call: TRBD2
cdr3_aa: CASTVLADSYEQYF
cdr3_nt: TGTGCCAGCACCGTACTAGCGGATTCCTACGAGCAGTACTTC

v_call: TRBV7-3
j_call: TRBJ1-5
d_call: TRBD1
cdr3_aa: CASSFWDRGPYSNQPQHF
cdr3_nt: TGTGCCAGCAGCTTTTGGGACAGGGGCCCCTATAGCAATCAGCCCCAGCATTTT

v_call: TRBV5-6
j_call: TRBJ2-3
d_call: TRBD1
cdr3_aa: CASSLAQGAPDTQYF
cdr3_nt: TGTGCCAGCAGCTTGGCGCAGGGGGCCCCAGATACGCAGTATTTT

v_call: TRBV28
j_call: TRBJ2-7
d_call: -
cdr3_aa: CASSSSFYEQYF
cdr3_nt: TGTGCCAGCAGTTCCTCCTTCTACGAGCAGTACTTC

v_call: TRBV10-2
j_call: TRBJ2-3
d_call: -
cdr3_aa: CASSERYTQYF
cdr3_nt: TGCGCCAGCAGTGAGCGGTATACGCAGTATTTT

v_call: TRBV5-4
j_call: TRBJ1-2
d_call: TRBD1
cdr3_aa: CASSLGQGVVYTF
cdr3_nt: TGTGCCAGCAGCTTGGGACAGGGGGTCGTCTACACCTTC

v_call: TRBV28
j_call: TRBJ1-4
d_call: TRBD1
cdr3_aa: CASRYTGGAVQKLFF
cdr3_nt: TGTGCCAGCAGGTATACAGGGGGCGCAGTTCAAAAACTGTTTTTT

v_call: TRBV6-1
j_call: TRBJ2-1
d_call: TRBD2
cdr3_aa: CASSRGLAGVNEQFF
cdr3_nt: TGTGCCAGCAGTCGGGGACTAGCGGGGGTCAATGAGCAGTTCTTC

v_call: TRBV27
j_call: TRBJ1-2
d_call: TRBD1
cdr3_aa: CASSLSGTAYGYTF
cdr3_nt: TGTGCCAGCAGTTTATCCGGGACAGCCTATGGCTACACCTTC

v_call: TRBV7-9
j_call: TRBJ2-7
d_call: TRBD1
cdr3_aa: CASSLLDRGTYEQYF
cdr3_nt: TGTGCCAGCAGCCTATTAGACAGGGGTACCTACGAGCAGTACTTC

v_call: TRBV29-1
j_call: TRBJ2-5
d_call: TRBD1
cdr3_aa: CSVPDRVGKTQYF
cdr3_nt: TGCAGCGTGCCGGACAGGGTCGGGAAGACCCAGTACTTC